This T cell receptor (beta chain) was identified during a study of cytotoxic CD8 clonotypes in ibrutinib-treated CLL. Whole-study results and caveats: Increased clonality at ibrutinib response gave way to a return toward baseline at progression.

With respect to this clone: Antigen unknown.

The method was immunoSEQ multiplex PCR; TCRdb's version includes in-frame clones alone and lacks a portion of them. The data hold approximately 91,000 clones, with 70% to 80% observed a single time. With 7 bases removed from V and 4 bases from J, the gap between germline ends came to 13 bases. Germline CDR1 is SGHRS and CDR2 is YFSETQ. CDR3 length equals 13 residues. The starting material was PBMCs, obtained after 12 months of ibrutinib treatment. This clonotype was sampled from a human donor with chronic lymphocytic leukemia. V usage is TRBV5-1 and J usage is TRBJ2-3; D remains ambiguous. CDR3 amino acids: CASRASEADTQYF. For the CDR3, the DNA is TGCGCCAGCCGGGCCTCAGAGGCAGATACGCAGTATTTT.